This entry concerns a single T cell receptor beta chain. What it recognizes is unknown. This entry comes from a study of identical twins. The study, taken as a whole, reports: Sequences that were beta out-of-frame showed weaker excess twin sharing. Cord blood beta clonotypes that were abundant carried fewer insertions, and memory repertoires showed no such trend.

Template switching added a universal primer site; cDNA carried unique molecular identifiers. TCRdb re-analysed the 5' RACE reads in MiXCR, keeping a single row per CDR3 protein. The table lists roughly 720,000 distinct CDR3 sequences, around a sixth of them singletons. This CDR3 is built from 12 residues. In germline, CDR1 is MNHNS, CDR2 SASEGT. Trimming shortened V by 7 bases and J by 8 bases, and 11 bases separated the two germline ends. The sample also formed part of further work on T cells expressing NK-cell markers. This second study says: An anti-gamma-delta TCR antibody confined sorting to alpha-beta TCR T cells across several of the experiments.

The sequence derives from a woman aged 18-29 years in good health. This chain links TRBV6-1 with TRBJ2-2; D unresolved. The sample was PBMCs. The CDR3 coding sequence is TGTGCCAGCAAATTAGCTGGTGGGGAGCTGTTTTTT. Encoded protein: CASKLAGGELFF.